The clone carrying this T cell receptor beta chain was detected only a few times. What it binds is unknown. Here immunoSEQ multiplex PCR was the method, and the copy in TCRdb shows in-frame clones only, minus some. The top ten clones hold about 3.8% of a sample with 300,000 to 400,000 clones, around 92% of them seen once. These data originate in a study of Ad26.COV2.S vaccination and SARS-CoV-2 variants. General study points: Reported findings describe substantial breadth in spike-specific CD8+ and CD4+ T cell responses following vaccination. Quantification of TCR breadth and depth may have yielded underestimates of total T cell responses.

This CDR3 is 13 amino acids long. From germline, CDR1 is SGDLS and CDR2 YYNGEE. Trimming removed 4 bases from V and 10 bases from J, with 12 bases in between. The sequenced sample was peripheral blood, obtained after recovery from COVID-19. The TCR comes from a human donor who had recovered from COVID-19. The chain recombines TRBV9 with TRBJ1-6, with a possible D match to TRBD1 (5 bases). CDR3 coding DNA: TGTGCCAGCAGCCCCCGTCGGGACTCACCCCTCCACTTT. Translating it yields CASSPRRDSPLHF.